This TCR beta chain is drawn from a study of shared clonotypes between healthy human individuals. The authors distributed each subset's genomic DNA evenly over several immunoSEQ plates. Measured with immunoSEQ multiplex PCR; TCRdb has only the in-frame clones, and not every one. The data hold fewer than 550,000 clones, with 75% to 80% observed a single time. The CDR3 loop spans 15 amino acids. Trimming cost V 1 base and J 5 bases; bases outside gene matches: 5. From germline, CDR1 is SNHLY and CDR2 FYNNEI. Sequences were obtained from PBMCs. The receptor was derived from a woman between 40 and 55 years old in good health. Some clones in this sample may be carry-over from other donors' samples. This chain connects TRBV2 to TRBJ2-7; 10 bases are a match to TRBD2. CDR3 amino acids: CASSEGAGGWNEQYF. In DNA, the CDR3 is TGTGCCAGCAGTGAAGGAGCGGGAGGGTGGAACGAGCAGTACTTC.